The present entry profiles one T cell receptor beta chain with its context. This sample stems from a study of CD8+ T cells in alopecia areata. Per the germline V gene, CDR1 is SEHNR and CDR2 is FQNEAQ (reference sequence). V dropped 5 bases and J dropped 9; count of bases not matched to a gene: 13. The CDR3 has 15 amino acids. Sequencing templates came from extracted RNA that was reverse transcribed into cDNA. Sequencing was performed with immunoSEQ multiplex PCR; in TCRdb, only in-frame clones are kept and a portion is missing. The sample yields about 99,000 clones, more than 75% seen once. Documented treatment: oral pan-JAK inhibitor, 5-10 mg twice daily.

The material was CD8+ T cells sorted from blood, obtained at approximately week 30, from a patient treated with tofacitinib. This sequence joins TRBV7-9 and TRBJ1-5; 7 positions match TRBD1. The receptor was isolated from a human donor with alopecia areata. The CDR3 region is CASSPSVGGGPPQHF. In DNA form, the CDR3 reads TGTGCCAGCAGCCCCTCGGTTGGAGGGGGCCCGCCCCAGCATTTT. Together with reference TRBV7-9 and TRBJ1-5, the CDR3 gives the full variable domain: DTGVSQNPRHKITKRGQNVTFRCDPISEHNRLYWYRQTLGQGPEFLTYFQNEAQLEKSRLLSDRFSAERPKGSFSTLEIQRTEQGDSAMYLCASSPSVGGGPPQHFGDGTRLSIL.